This T cell receptor (beta chain) was captured in a study of T-cell reconstitution after alpha-beta-depleted transplantation in children. Germline CDR1 is SGHAT and CDR2 is FQNNGV. The CDR3 extends over 18 amino acids. V shed 2 bases and J shed 0 bases, with 16 bases lying between them. Library preparation (for TCRbeta) was performed with unique molecular identifiers. TCRdb re-called the PCR reads with MiXCR, one entry per CDR3 protein. The table lists more than 450,000 distinct CDR3 sequences, 18% of them singletons. The origin of this receptor is a human donor who donated a stem cell graft to a child with acute lymphoblastic leukemia. The material was PBMCs from the stem cell graft donor, obtained from the stem cell graft. The chain links TRBV11-2 to TRBJ2-2; no clear D gene. The chain's CDR3 is CASSLFPLRTTNTGELFF. The CDR3 DNA reads TGTGCCAGCAGCTTATTTCCGCTACGTACAACGAACACCGGGGAGCTGTTTTTT. The entire variable domain, with the rest obtained from reference TRBV11-2 and TRBJ2-2, is as follows: EAGVAQSPRYKIIEKRQSVAFWCNPISGHATLYWYQQILGQGPKLLIQFQNNGVVDDSQLPKDRFSAERLKGVDSTLKIQPAKLEDSAVYLCASSLFPLRTTNTGELFFGEGSRLTVL.